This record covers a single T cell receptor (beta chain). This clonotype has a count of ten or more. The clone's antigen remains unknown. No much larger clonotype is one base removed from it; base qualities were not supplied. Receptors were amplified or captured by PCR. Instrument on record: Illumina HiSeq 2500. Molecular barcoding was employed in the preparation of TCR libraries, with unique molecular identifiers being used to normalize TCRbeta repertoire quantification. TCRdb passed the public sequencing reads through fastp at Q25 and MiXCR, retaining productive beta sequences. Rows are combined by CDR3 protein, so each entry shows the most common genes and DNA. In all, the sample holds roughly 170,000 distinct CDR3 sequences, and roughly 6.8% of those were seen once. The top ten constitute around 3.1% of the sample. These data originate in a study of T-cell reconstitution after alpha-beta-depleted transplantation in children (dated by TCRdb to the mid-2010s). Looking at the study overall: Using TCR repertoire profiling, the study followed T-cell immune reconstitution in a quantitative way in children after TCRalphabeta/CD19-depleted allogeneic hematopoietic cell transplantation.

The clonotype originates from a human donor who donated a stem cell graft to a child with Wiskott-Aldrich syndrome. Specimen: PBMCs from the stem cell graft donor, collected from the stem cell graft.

The CDR3 here reads CASSWAHTDTQYF. Read as DNA, the sequence is TGTGCCAGCAGTTGGGCACACACAGATACGCAGTATTTT. The chain couples TRBV6-5 to TRBJ2-3, with the D gene too uncertain to name. Trimming removed 4 bases from V and 2 bases from J, leaving 7 bases between the germline ends. The CDR3 starts with the cysteine, ends with the phenylalanine, and has 13 residues. Of the read, only the CDR3 DNA is kept; its 39 bases are in frame from base 1. Reading the germline V gene gives CDR1 MNHEY and CDR2 SVGAGI.